The subject of this entry is one T cell receptor (beta chain). The CDR3 loop spans 16 amino acids. The germline CDR1 and CDR2 sequences are SGHTA and FQGTGA. Losses at the gene ends were 5 bases for V and 5 bases for J; bases not matched to a gene: 7. The data originate from a study of blood T cell repertoires in COVID-19. About the study: Some COVID-19 samples were acute and others convalescent; all came from the United States, Italy and Spain.

The repertoire was sequenced with immunoSEQ multiplex PCR; TCRdb's copy has only in-frame clones and lacks some. The sample yields roughly 100,000 clones, 75% to 90% seen once. The sequence was obtained from a woman between 45 and 60 years old with COVID-19, enrolled during active disease. V and J are TRBV7-3 and TRBJ2-2; 11 positions agree with TRBD1. The sequenced sample was peripheral blood. The CDR3 loop is CASSLRTGGDTGELFF. CDR3 sequence (DNA): TGTGCCAGCAGCCTAAGGACAGGGGGCGATACCGGGGAGCTGTTTTTT.